The next 32 T cell receptor beta chains were all read from a single sample in a study of T cell responses to AZD1222 COVID-19 vaccine. The data were produced by immunoSEQ multiplex PCR, yet TCRdb's version contains in-frame clones alone and is incomplete. The specimen's table records under 150,000 clones. Sequencing was performed on peripheral blood. These receptor sequences come from an adult in good health.

V and J are TRBV4-3 and TRBJ2-1; D is undetermined. CDR1 LGHNA and CDR2 YSLEER come from the germline V gene. This CDR3 spans 16 amino acids. Trimming shortened V by 0 bases and J by 7 bases, and 16 bases separated the two germline ends. CDR3 region: CASSQDRTGPGNEQFF. CDR3 sequence (DNA): TGCGCCAGCAGCCAAGATAGGACGGGCCCCGGTAATGAGCAGTTCTTC.

The chain joins TRBV6-2 or TRBV6-3 to TRBJ2-3; no reliable D call. Germline CDR1 MNHEY, CDR2 SVGEGT. Between the trimmed V and J ends, which lost 1 base and 5 bases, there was a span of 1 base. CDR3 length: 11 residues. CDR3 nucleotides: TGTGCCAGCAGTTACTTAGATACGCAGTATTTT. This encodes CASSYLDTQYF.

The J gene is TRBJ2-3, the V gene TRBV9, with D maybe TRBD1 (5 bases). The CDR3 runs 15 residues. The V gene's germline CDR1 is SGDLS and CDR2 YYNGEE. V dropped 4 bases and J dropped 0 bases, with 12 bases sitting between them. DNA of the CDR3: TGTGCCAGCAGCCCCCCCCGACAGAGCACAGATACGCAGTATTTT. Its translation is CASSPPRQSTDTQYF. Full variable domain (missing parts from reference TRBV9 and TRBJ2-3): DSGVTQTPKHLITATGQRVTLRCSPRSGDLSVYWYQQSLDQGLQFLIQYYNGEERAKGNILERFSAQQFPDLHSELNLSSLELGDSALYFCASSPPRQSTDTQYFGPGTRLTVL.

V gene TRBV29-1 combines with J gene TRBJ2-3; 7 bases agree with TRBD2. This CDR3 has 15 amino acids. Germline V gene data show CDR1 as SQVTM and CDR2 as ANQGSEA. V lost 7 bases to trimming and J lost 3 bases; unmatched junction nucleotides: 13. In DNA form, the CDR3 reads TGCAGCGCCAATGCTGGGGGGGGGTTTACAGATACGCAGTATTTT. Its translation: CSANAGGGFTDTQYF.

The V gene is TRBV2, the J gene TRBJ1-1, with 7 positions matching TRBD1. The CDR3 runs 15 residues. V dropped 4 bases and J dropped 2; count of bases not matched to a gene: 7. CDR1 and CDR2 (germline): SNHLY, FYNNEI. CDR3 in DNA: TGTGCCAGCAGTGCGGGGGACAGCTCTAACACTGAAGCTTTCTTT. It is translated as CASSAGDSSNTEAFF.

The genes are TRBV28 and TRBJ2-3; 11 positions match TRBD2. The CDR3 is made up of 17 amino acids. V shed 8 bases, J shed 0 bases, and the junction held 10 bases outside the gene matches. Per the germline V gene, CDR1 is MDHEN and CDR2 is SYDVKM. This CDR3 is CASPPLLAGESTDTQYF. Written as DNA, the CDR3 is TGTGCCAGCCCCCCCTTACTAGCGGGGGAGAGCACAGATACGCAGTATTTT.

The genes are TRBV5-4 and TRBJ2-1, with D perhaps being TRBD1 or TRBD2 (6 bases each). The CDR3 contains 15 residues. CDR1 and CDR2 from the germline V gene are SGHNT and YYREEE (reference sequence). Between the trimmed V and J ends, which lost 0 bases and 2 bases, there was a span of 9 bases. The CDR3 reads CASSLGGGPYNEQFF. The CDR3, as DNA: TGTGCCAGCAGCTTGGGTGGGGGGCCCTACAATGAGCAGTTCTTC. Full variable domain (missing parts from reference TRBV5-4 and TRBJ2-1): ETGVTQSPTHLIKTRGQQVTLRCSSQSGHNTVSWYQQALGQGPQFIFQYYREEENGRGNFPPRFSGLQFPNYSSELNVNALELDDSALYLCASSLGGGPYNEQFFGPGTRLTVL.

This chain uses TRBV9 with TRBJ1-1; the D is unclear. V lost 0 bases and J lost 1, with 4 bases in between. The germline V gene encodes CDR1 SGDLS and CDR2 YYNGEE. The CDR3 runs 13 residues. The CDR3 loop is CASSVVTNTEAFF. CDR3 DNA: TGTGCCAGCAGCGTAGTCACGAACACTGAAGCTTTCTTT.

The chain couples TRBV7-2 to TRBJ2-2; a weak D match, TRBD2 (6 bases). With 4 bases removed from V and 5 bases from J, the gap between germline ends came to 14 bases. The CDR3 runs to 15 residues. The germline V gene encodes CDR1 SGHTA and CDR2 FQGNSA. CDR3 DNA: TGTGCCAGCAGCTCTTCTAGCGTGGGAACCGGGGAGCTGTTTTTT. Residues: CASSSSSVGTGELFF.

The CDR3: CASSLGSGGDYEQYF. CDR3 bases: TGTGCCAGCAGCTTAGGGAGCGGGGGGGATTACGAGCAGTACTTC. The chain joins TRBV7-2 to TRBJ2-7, with 10 bases aligning to TRBD2. The CDR3 covers 15 residues. The ends lost 1 base at V and 4 bases at J; junction bases unmatched: 4. Germline V gene sequence: CDR1 SGHTA, CDR2 FQGNSA.

The chain uses TRBV4-2 and TRBJ1-1, with D perhaps matching TRBD1 (5 bases). This CDR3 comprises 12 residues. Germline CDR1 and CDR2: LGHNA and YNFKEQ. V was shortened by 4 bases and J by 4 bases, with 7 bases between the two germline ends. In DNA, the CDR3 is TGTGCCAGCAGCCCGGGGCTCACTGAAGCTTTCTTT. This sequence encodes CASSPGLTEAFF.

The chain combines TRBV5-1 with TRBJ1-1; weak D call: TRBD1 (5 bases). CDR1 SGHRS and CDR2 YFSETQ come from the germline V gene. Deletions cut 3 bases from V and 1 base from J, with 10 bases between. The CDR3 length is 14 residues. In DNA, the CDR3 is TGCGCCAGCAGCTCCCAGGGTGGGAACACTGAAGCTTTCTTT. Its protein is CASSSQGGNTEAFF.

The CDR3 nucleotides are TGCGCCAGCAGCCCCTCAGGGACAGATACGCAGTATTTT. Translating it yields CASSPSGTDTQYF. The rearrangement links TRBV5-1 to TRBJ2-3, with D possibly matching TRBD1 (5 bases). The V gene's germline CDR1 is SGHRS and CDR2 YFSETQ. Between the trimmed V and J ends, which lost 4 bases and 3 bases, there was a span of 9 bases. The CDR3 totals 13 residues.

The rearrangement uses TRBV21-1 and TRBJ1-5; TRBD1 reflects the table's D call only, with no check against the DNA. TRBV21-1 is a listed pseudogene. This CDR3 has 17 residues. CDR3 coding DNA: TGTGCCAGCAGCAAAGTGGACAGGAAGGTTATCAATCAGCCCCAGCATTTT. Translated: CASSKVDRKVINQPQHF.

The gene calls are TRBV25-1 and TRBJ2-2; 11 bases line up with TRBD1. Trimming cost V 3 bases and J 4 bases; bases outside gene matches: 4. Germline CDR1 reads MGHDK; CDR2 reads SYGVNS. This CDR3 has 16 amino acids. CDR3 protein: CASSDQDRGLTGELFF. CDR3 bases: TGTGCCAGCAGTGACCAGGACAGGGGGCTCACCGGGGAGCTGTTTTTT.

This sequence joins TRBV7-3 and TRBJ2-1, with 11 bases identical to TRBD2. This CDR3 contains 15 residues. The ends lost 5 bases at V and 6 bases at J; junction bases unmatched: 6. The germline V gene encodes CDR1 SGHTA and CDR2 FQGTGA. Here the CDR3 DNA reads TGTGCCAGCAGCAGAGTAGCGGGGGGGCCCAATGAGCAGTTCTTC. Its protein is CASSRVAGGPNEQFF.

The gene calls are TRBV7-2 and TRBJ1-3, with TRBD1 as a possible D gene (6 bases). This CDR3 comprises 15 residues. The germline CDR1 and CDR2 sequences are SGHTA and FQGNSA. V lost 1 base to trimming and J lost 4 bases, with 11 bases between them. CDR3 loop: CASSLVAGAGNTIYF. CDR3 nucleotide sequence: TGTGCCAGCAGCTTAGTAGCAGGGGCCGGAAACACCATATATTTT.

The chain has TRBV19 and TRBJ1-5; D is undetermined. This CDR3 region has 14 residues. The V gene's germline CDR1 is LNHDA and CDR2 SQIVND (reference sequence). Trimming took 9 bases from V and 6 from J, leaving 18 bases between them. DNA of the CDR3: TGTGCCAGCCAAATCGGGCCGTTGGGTCAGCCCCAGCATTTT. Amino acid sequence: CASQIGPLGQPQHF.

The chain employs TRBV5-1 and TRBJ2-7; D tentatively fits TRBD1 or TRBD2 (5 bases each). The V and J ends lost 4 bases and 5 bases respectively, with 19 bases between them. The CDR3 runs to 15 residues. The V gene's germline CDR1 is SGHRS and CDR2 YFSETQ. The CDR3 coding sequence is TGCGCCAGCAGCCCCCGGGACCTTAGTAACAACGAGCAGTACTTC. Translated: CASSPRDLSNNEQYF.

The gene calls are TRBV28 and TRBJ1-1, with 8 bases lining up with TRBD1. The V and J ends lost 7 bases and 1 base, in that order; junction bases with no gene match: 5. CDR1 is MDHEN and CDR2 is SYDVKM in the germline V gene. This CDR3 has 14 residues. CDR3 sequence: CASTTGGGNTEAFF. For the CDR3, the DNA is TGTGCCAGCACCACAGGGGGAGGGAACACTGAAGCTTTCTTT.

V usage is TRBV15 and J usage is TRBJ1-2, with a possible D match to TRBD1 (5 bases). V lost 5 bases, J lost 3 bases, and 25 bases lay in between. The CDR3 runs to 18 residues. Germline V gene data show CDR1 as LNHNV and CDR2 as YYDKDF (reference sequence). CDR3: CATSGSKADSHAYYGYTF. The CDR3 region has the DNA TGTGCCACCAGCGGATCTAAGGCCGACAGCCATGCCTACTATGGCTACACCTTC.

V and J are TRBV6-5 and TRBJ2-1; tentative D call: TRBD1 (5 bases). CDR1 is MNHEY, CDR2 SVGAGI, per germline. CDR3 length: 13 amino acids. V shed 4 bases and J shed 7 bases, with 11 bases lying between them. DNA of the CDR3: TGTGCCAGCAGTTTCACAGGTAGAAATGAGCAGTTCTTC. Translated, it gives CASSFTGRNEQFF.

The chain uses TRBV4-2 and TRBJ2-1; 12 nucleotides match TRBD2. V lost 3 bases and J lost 5; bases outside the gene matches: 8. The CDR3 loop spans 17 amino acids. Germline V gives CDR1 LGHNA, CDR2 YNFKEQ. The CDR3 DNA reads TGTGCCAGCAGCCAGCCTGGGACTAGCGGGTCTCACAATGAGCAGTTCTTC. Protein: CASSQPGTSGSHNEQFF.

The chain is built from TRBV30 and TRBJ1-2, with 7 bases aligning to TRBD1. The CDR3 extends over 15 amino acids. The trim removed 4 bases at V and 0 bases at J, leaving 8 bases unmatched. CDR1 GTSNPN and CDR2 SVGIG come from the germline V gene (reference sequence). CDR3 coding DNA: TGTGCCTGGATCCGGGACAGATCCACTAACTATGGCTACACCTTC. This translates into CAWIRDRSTNYGYTF.

The genes are TRBV29-1 and TRBJ1-5; no clear D. Per germline, CDR1 SQVTM and CDR2 ANQGSEA. The CDR3 covers 13 residues. V lost 4 bases and J lost 2, with 9 bases in between. The CDR3 DNA follows: TGCAGCGTTGCGGGGAATGGCAATCAGCCCCAGCATTTT. It is translated as CSVAGNGNQPQHF.

The rearrangement joins TRBV19 to TRBJ1-2; 7 nucleotides line up with TRBD1. Germline V gene lookup returns CDR1 LNHDA and CDR2 SQIVND (reference sequence). V lost 6 bases, J lost 4 bases, and 8 bases stayed unmatched. This CDR3 is 14 amino acids long. CDR3 sequence: CASRIQGIPYGYTF. In DNA form, the CDR3 reads TGTGCCAGTAGAATACAGGGGATCCCCTATGGCTACACCTTC.

The gene calls are TRBV27 and TRBJ1-1; 8 bases are shared with TRBD1. The CDR3 loop spans 15 amino acids. The V gene's germline CDR1 is MNHEY and CDR2 SMNVEV (reference sequence). V trimming: 7 bases; J trimming: 4 bases; junction bases outside the gene matches: 11. In nucleotides, the CDR3 is TGTGCCAGCACCGCGGTCTCGACAGGGGTCACTGAAGCTTTCTTT. Residues: CASTAVSTGVTEAFF.

The chain employs TRBV7-9 and TRBJ1-3; D is unresolved. CDR1 SEHNR and CDR2 FQNEAQ come from the germline V gene (reference sequence). The V end was cut by 5 bases, the J end by 3 bases, with 11 bases between. The CDR3 has 14 residues. The CDR3 is CASSPAVLGNTIYF. The CDR3 region has the DNA TGTGCCAGCAGCCCAGCGGTACTTGGAAACACCATATATTTT.

The chain uses TRBV9 and TRBJ1-3; tentative D call: TRBD1 (5 bases). The CDR3 covers 17 residues. Germline values: CDR1 SGDLS, CDR2 YYNGEE. The V and J ends lost 4 bases and 0 bases respectively, with 17 bases between them. CDR3 nucleotides: TGTGCCAGCAGCCTGGACCGGGACGGACGCTCTGGAAACACCATATATTTT. As protein: CASSLDRDGRSGNTIYF.

The V call is TRBV28, the J call TRBJ2-1, with D possibly being TRBD1 (6 bases). Germline CDR1 MDHEN, CDR2 SYDVKM. There are 13 residues in the CDR3. The V end lost 4 bases, the J end lost 7 bases, and 11 bases lay between the germline ends. CDR3 amino acids: CASSSGQINEQFF. The CDR3 region has the DNA TGTGCCAGCAGTTCCGGACAGATTAATGAGCAGTTCTTC.

The chain recombines TRBV5-1 with TRBJ1-6; 10 nucleotides align to TRBD1. CDR1 and CDR2 from the germline V gene are SGHRS and YFSETQ. This CDR3 comprises 16 residues. The V segment lost 4 bases and the J segment 7 bases; nucleotides outside the gene matches: 8. The CDR3 reads CASSPSGQGNNSPLHF. The DNA for the CDR3 is TGCGCCAGCAGCCCATCGGGACAGGGGAACAATTCACCCCTCCACTTT.

The chain employs TRBV18 and TRBJ1-5, with D possibly matching TRBD1 (5 bases). The CDR3 sequence is 15 residues long. V lost 4 bases and J lost 4, with 14 bases in between. CDR1 and CDR2 from the germline V gene are KGHSH and LQKENI. CDR3 bases: TGTGCCAGCTCACACCCCCGACAGAGAAATCAGCCCCAGCATTTT. It is translated as CASSHPRQRNQPQHF.